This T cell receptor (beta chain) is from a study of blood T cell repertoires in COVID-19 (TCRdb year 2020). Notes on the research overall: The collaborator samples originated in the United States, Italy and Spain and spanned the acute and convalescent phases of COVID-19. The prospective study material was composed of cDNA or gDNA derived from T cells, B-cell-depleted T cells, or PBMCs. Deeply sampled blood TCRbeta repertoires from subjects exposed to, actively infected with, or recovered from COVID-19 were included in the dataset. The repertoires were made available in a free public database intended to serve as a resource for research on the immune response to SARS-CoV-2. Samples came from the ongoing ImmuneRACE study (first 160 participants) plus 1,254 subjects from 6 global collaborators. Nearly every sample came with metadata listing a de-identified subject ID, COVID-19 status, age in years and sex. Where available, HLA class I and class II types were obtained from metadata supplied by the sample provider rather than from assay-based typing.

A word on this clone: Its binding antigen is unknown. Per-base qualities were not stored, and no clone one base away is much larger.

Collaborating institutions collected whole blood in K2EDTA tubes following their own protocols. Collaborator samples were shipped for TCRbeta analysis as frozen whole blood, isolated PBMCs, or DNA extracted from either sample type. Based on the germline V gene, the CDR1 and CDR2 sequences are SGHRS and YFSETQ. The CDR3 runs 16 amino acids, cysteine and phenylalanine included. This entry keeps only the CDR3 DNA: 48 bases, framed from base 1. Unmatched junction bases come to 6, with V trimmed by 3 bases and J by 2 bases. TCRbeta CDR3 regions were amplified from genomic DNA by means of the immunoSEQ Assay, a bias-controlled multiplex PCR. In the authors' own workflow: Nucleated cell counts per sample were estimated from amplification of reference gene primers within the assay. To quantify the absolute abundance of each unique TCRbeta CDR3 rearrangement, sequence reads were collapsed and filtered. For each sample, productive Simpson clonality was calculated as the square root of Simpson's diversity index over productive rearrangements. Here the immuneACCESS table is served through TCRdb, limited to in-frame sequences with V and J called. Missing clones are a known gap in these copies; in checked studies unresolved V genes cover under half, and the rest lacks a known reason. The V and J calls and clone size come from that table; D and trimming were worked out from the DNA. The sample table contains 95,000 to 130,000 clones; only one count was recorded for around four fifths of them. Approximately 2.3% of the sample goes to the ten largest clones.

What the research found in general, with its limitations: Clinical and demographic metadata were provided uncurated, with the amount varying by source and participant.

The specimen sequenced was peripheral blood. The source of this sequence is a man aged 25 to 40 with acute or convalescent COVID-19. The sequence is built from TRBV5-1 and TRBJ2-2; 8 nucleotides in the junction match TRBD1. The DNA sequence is TGCGCCAGCAGCTCCTTATCAGGGGGCAACACCGGGGAGCTGTTTTTT. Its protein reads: CASSSLSGGNTGELFF.